This T cell receptor (beta chain) stems from a study of T cell repertoires in cytomegalovirus infection. Study-wide context: Public signatures in TCR beta pointed to CMV infection and matching HLA type.

MiXCR, run by TCRdb on the reads, gives a single entry per CDR3 protein. The sample has some 200,000 distinct CDR3 sequences, approximately 19% seen once; the top ten hold around 3.1%. A remark on this clonotype: As yet, its antigen is unknown.

Study results and limitations: HLA-C-restricted CMV clonotypes gave the most frequent clonotype in two of eight donors.

The sequence was obtained from a human donor in good health (CMV status not recorded). Some clones in this sample may be carry-over from other donors' samples. The sequencing sample was made of PBMCs.

CDR3 bases: TGCGCCAGCAGCTTGAGGAGGGCGGGGAGCCAAGAGACCCAGTACTTC. Protein: CASSLRRAGSQETQYF. This chain connects TRBV5-1 to TRBJ2-5; perhaps TRBD2 as D (6 bases). Germline CDR1 and CDR2: SGHRS and YFSETQ. This CDR3 is 16 amino acids long. V was pared by 1 base and J by 1 base, with 14 bases between.